This T cell receptor (beta chain) was sequenced during a study of blood T cells in healthy people across ages. This clonotype was picked up many times. Antigen: not known. The CDR3 has 15 residues. Germline-derived CDR1 and CDR2 are SEHNR and FQNEAQ (reference sequence). The J segment lost 6 bases and the V segment lost 4 bases, leaving 10 bases of the junction unmatched. Total RNA, at least 6 micrograms per sample, was extracted from PBMCs. PCR was performed a second time for about 7 to 12 cycles using a sample-barcoded 5' primer and a J-beta primer mix. TCRdb processed the 5' RACE reads anew with MiXCR; each CDR3 protein has one entry. The table records just under 900,000 distinct CDR3 sequences, less than 35% of them present only once. Broader study findings: Long-lived and aged donors differed, with more naive CD4+ cells and higher diversity in the long-lived.

The clonotype originates from a woman older than 75 in good health. Sequencing used blood. The V and J genes are TRBV7-9 and TRBJ2-7, with 9 bases matching TRBD1. The CDR3 spells CASSSMTGGSGEQYF. The CDR3 DNA reads TGTGCCAGCAGCTCAATGACAGGGGGAAGCGGCGAGCAGTACTTC.